The T cell receptor beta chain under discussion was sequenced for a study of T cell changes during pregnancy in multiple sclerosis. TCRdb keeps only in-frame clones here, not all; method: immunoSEQ multiplex PCR. Of about 34,000 clones listed, about 90% are singletons. Germline CDR1 reads LGHNA; CDR2 reads YSLEER. V lost 0 bases to trimming and J lost 3 bases, with 12 bases between them. The CDR3 is 16 residues long. The chain employs TRBV4-3 and TRBJ1-5, with a possible D match to TRBD1 (6 bases). This sequence originates from a female donor with multiple sclerosis, enrolled in a pregnancy study. The sequencing here drew on CD8+ T cells from peripheral blood mononuclear cells, taken after pregnancy. This CDR3 reads CASSQDHGQFNQPQHF. CDR3 DNA: TGCGCCAGCAGCCAAGACCACGGACAGTTCAATCAGCCCCAGCATTTT.